This T cell receptor beta chain appears in the sequencing data of a study of T cell repertoires in cytomegalovirus infection. About the study: Newly reported HLA-C-restricted and thoroughly characterized HLA-B-restricted CMV epitopes were employed. Indicated by public TCR beta signatures were CMV infection and matching HLA type. Study-wide findings and caveats: HLA-C-restricted CMV-specific TCR beta clonotypes prevailed in the ex vivo response. Cumulative frequency of public TCR beta families picked out carriers of CMV plus the relevant HLA.

Looked up from germline, CDR1 is SSHAT and CDR2 is FNYEAQ (reference sequence). CDR3 length: 15 residues. This clonotype was counted at least ten times. Antigen specificity is unknown. At one of its ends the junction is not consistent with the germline gene, which may arise from a read error. TCRdb reprocessed the reads with MiXCR, giving one entry per CDR3 protein. This sample has 900,000 to 950,000 distinct CDR3 sequences, with approximately 30% found just once. The chain employs TRBV7-7 and TRBJ2-3, with TRBD2 identical over 7 bases. This clonotype was sampled from a human donor in good health (CMV status not recorded). Some clones in this sample may be carry-over from other donors' samples. The input for sequencing was cultured CD8+ T cells from PBMCs, taken from culture after CMV antigen stimulation. In DNA, the CDR3 is TGTGCTAGCAGCCCACGACTAGCAGCTTCTGATACGCAGTATTTT. This encodes CASSPRLAASDTQYF.